The T cell receptor (beta chain) described here comes from a study of Graves' ophthalmopathy and Graves' hyperthyroidism. Whole-study findings and limits: Also, most clonotypes expanded in the thyroid above 0.001 frequency appeared in blood.

This CDR3 is 15 amino acids long. Germline-derived CDR1 and CDR2 are MNHEY and SVGEGT. The junction had 12 bases not matched to a gene; V was cut back by 6 bases and J by 10 bases. With regard to this clonotype: As yet, its antigen is unknown.

RNA transcripts provided the template for amplifying TCR beta CDR3 regions. Investigators did first-round RT-PCR with HTBI primers, then second-round multiplex PCR. TCRdb reanalysed the multiplex PCR reads using MiXCR and keeps one entry per CDR3 protein. This table has more than 1,000,000 distinct CDR3 sequences, about 36% appearing once. Specimen: peripheral blood or thyroid tissue (not recorded which). J is TRBJ1-6 and V is TRBV6-2 or TRBV6-3; 7 nucleotides match TRBD1. The TCR comes from an adult man with Graves' hyperthyroidism. The chain's CDR3 is CASSKRDRESSPLHF. DNA of the CDR3: TGTGCCAGCAGCAAACGCGACAGGGAAAGCTCACCCCTCCACTTT.